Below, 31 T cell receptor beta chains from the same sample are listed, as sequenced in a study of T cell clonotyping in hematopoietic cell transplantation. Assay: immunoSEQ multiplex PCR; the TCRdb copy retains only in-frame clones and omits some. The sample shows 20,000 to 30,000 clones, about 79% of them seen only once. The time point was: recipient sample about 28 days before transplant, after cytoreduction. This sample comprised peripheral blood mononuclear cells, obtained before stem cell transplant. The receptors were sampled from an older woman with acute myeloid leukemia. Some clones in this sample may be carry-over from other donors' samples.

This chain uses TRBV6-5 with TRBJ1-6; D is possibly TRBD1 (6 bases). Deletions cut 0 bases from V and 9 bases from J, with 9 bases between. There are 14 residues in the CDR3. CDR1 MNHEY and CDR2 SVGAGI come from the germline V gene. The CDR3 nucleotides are TGTGCCAGCAGTTACTCGAGAGGGGGTTCACCCCTCCACTTT. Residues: CASSYSRGGSPLHF.

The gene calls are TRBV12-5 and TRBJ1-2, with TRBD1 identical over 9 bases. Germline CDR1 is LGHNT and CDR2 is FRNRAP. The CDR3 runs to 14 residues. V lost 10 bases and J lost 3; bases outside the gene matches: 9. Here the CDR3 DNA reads TGTGCTACAGATGGTAGGACAGGGGACTATGGCTACACCTTC. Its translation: CATDGRTGDYGYTF.

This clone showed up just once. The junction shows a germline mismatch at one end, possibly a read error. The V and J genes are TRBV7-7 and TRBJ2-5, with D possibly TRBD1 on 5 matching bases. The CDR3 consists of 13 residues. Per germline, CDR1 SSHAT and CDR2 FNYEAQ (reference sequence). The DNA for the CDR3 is TGTGCTAGCAGCTTGGACATCCAAGAGACCCAGTACTTC. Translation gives CASSLDIQETQYF.

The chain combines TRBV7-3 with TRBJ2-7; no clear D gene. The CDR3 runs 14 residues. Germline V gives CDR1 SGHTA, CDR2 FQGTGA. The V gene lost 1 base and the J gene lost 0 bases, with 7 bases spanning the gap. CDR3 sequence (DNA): TGTGCCAGCAGCTTAATGCCAGCCTCCTACGAGCAGTACTTC. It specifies CASSLMPASYEQYF.

The CDR3 nucleotides read TGCGCCAGCTGCGGGGCTGCTACCGATACGCAGTATTTT. As protein: CASCGAATDTQYF. The chain employs TRBV5-1 and TRBJ2-3; TRBD2 is a possible D gene (6 bases). The CDR3 has 13 amino acids. Trimming pared 7 bases from V and 6 bases from J, leaving 15 bases between. Germline values: CDR1 SGHRS, CDR2 YFSETQ.

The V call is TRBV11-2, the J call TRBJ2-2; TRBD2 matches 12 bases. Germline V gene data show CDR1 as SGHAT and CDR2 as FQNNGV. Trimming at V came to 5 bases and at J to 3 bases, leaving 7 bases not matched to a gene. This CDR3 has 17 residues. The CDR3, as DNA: TGTGCCAGCAGCCCCGGCCTAGCGGGAGGGTACACCGGGGAGCTGTTTTTT. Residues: CASSPGLAGGYTGELFF.

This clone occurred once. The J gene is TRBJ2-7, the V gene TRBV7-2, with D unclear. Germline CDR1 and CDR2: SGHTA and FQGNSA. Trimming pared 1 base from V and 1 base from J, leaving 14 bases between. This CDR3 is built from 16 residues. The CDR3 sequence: CASSLVGFGYSYEQYF. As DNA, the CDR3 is TGTGCCAGCAGCTTAGTCGGGTTTGGCTATTCCTACGAGCAGTACTTC.

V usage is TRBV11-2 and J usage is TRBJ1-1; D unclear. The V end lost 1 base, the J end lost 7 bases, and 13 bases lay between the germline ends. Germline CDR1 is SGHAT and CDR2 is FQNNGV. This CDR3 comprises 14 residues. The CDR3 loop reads CASSLVALKGEAFF. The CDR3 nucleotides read TGTGCCAGCAGCTTAGTGGCGTTAAAGGGTGAAGCTTTCTTT.

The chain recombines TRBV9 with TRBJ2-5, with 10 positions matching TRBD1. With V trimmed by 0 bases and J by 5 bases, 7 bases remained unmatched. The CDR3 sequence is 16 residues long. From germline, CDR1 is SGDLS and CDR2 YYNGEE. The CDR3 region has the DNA TGTGCCAGCAGCGTAGGGGGACAGGGGCAAGGGGAGACCCAGTACTTC. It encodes CASSVGGQGQGETQYF.

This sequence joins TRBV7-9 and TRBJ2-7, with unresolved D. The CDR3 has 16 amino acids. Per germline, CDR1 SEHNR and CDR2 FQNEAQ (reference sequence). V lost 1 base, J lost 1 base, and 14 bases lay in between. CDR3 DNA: TGTGCCAGCAGCTTAGACTCCCAAGACGGATCCTACGAGCAGTACTTC. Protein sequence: CASSLDSQDGSYEQYF. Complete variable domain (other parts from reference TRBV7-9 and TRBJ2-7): DTGVSQNPRHKITKRGQNVTFRCDPISEHNRLYWYRQTLGQGPEFLTYFQNEAQLEKSRLLSDRFSAERPKGSFSTLEIQRTEQGDSAMYLCASSLDSQDGSYEQYFGPGTRLTVT.

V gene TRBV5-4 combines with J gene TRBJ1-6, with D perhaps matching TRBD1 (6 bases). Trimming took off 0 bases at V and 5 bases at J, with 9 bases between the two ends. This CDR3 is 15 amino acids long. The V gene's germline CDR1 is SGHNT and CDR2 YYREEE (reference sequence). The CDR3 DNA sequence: TGTGCCAGCAGCTTGGAAGGGACAAATAATTCACCCCTCCACTTT. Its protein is CASSLEGTNNSPLHF.

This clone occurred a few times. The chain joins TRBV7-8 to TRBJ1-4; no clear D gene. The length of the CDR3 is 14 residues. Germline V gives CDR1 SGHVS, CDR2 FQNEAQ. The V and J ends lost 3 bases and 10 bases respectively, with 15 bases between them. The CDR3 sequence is CASSFGEVIGKLFF. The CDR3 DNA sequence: TGTGCCAGCAGCTTCGGGGAAGTCATAGGAAAACTGTTTTTT.

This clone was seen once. CDR3 bases: TGTGCCAGCAGTGAAGGGAGACAGGGGGGTTACGAGCAGTACTTC. This codes for CASSEGRQGGYEQYF. This chain connects TRBV6-1 to TRBJ2-7, with 9 bases identical to TRBD1. Germline V gene data show CDR1 as MNHNS and CDR2 as SASEGT. This CDR3 has 15 amino acids. V shed 1 base and J 4 bases; nucleotides not matched to a gene: 5.

CDR3 sequence (DNA): TGCAGCGCCTCCTCCGGGACTAGCTTTTCCCACGAGCAGTACTTC. Translating it yields CSASSGTSFSHEQYF. V gene TRBV29-1 combines with J gene TRBJ2-7, with 9 bases matching TRBD2. The CDR3 runs 15 residues. V lost 7 bases and J lost 5; bases outside the gene matches: 15. Germline CDR1 and CDR2: SQVTM and ANQGSEA.

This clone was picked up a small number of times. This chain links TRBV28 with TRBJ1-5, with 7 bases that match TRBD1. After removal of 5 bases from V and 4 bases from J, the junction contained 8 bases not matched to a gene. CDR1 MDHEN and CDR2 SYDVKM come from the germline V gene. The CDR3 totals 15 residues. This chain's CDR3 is CASSAAAQGNQPQHF. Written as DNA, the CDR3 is TGTGCCAGCAGTGCAGCAGCACAGGGGAATCAGCCCCAGCATTTT. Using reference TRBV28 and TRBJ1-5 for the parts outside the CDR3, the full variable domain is DVKVTQSSRYLVKRTGEKVFLECVQDMDHENMFWYRQDPGLGLRLIYFSYDVKMKEKGDIPEGYSVSREKKERFSLILESASTNQTSMYLCASSAAAQGNQPQHFGDGTRLSIL.

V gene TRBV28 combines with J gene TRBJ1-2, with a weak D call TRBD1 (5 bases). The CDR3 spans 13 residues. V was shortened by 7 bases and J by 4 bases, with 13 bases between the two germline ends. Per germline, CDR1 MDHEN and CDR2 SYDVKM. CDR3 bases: TGTGCCAGCACCCCGGCGGGGACCTATGGCTACACCTTC. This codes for CASTPAGTYGYTF.

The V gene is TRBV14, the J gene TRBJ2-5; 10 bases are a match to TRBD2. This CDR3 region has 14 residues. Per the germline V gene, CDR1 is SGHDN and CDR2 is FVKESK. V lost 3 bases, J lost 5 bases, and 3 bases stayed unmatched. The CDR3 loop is CASSHRLAGETQYF. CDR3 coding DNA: TGTGCCAGCAGCCACCGACTAGCGGGCGAGACCCAGTACTTC.

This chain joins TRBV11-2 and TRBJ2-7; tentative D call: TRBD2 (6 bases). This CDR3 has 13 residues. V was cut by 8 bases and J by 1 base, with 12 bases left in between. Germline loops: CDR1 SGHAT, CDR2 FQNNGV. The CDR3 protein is CASLGTQSYEQYF. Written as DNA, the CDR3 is TGTGCCAGCCTGGGGACTCAGTCCTACGAGCAGTACTTC.

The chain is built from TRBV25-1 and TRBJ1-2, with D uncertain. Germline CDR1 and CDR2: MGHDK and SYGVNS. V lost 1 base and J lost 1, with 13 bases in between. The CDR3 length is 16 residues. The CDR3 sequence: CASSEFYLGDNYGYTF. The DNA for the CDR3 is TGTGCCAGCAGTGAATTTTATTTGGGTGATAACTATGGCTACACCTTC.

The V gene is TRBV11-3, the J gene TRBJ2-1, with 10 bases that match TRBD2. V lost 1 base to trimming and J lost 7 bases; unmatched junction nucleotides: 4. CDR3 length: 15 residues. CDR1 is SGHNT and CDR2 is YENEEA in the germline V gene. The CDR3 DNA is TGTGCCAGCAGCTTAGGGACTAGCGGTCCGAATGAGCAGTTCTTC. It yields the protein CASSLGTSGPNEQFF.

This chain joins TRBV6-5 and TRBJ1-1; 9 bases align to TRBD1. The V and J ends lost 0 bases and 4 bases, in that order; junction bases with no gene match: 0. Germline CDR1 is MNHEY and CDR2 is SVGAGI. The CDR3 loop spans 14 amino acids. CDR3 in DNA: TGTGCCAGCAGTTACTCGGGACAGGGCACTGAAGCTTTCTTT. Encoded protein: CASSYSGQGTEAFF.

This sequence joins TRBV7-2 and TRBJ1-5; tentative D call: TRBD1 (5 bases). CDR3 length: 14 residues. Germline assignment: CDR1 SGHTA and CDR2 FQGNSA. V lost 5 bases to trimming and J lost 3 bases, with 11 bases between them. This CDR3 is CASSPGTLNQPQHF. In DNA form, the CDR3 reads TGTGCCAGCAGCCCAGGGACCCTCAATCAGCCCCAGCATTTT.

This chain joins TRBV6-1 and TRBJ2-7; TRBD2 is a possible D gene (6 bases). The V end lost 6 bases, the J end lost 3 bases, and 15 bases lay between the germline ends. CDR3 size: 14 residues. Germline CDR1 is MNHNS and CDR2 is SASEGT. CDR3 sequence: CASSPGRTGYEQYF. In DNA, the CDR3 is TGTGCCAGCAGCCCCGGGAGAACGGGCTACGAGCAGTACTTC.

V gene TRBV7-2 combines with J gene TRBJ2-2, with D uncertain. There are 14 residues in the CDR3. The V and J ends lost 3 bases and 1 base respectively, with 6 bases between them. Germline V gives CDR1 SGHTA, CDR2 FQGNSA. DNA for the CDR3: TGTGCCAGCAGCTTGGTTCTGAACACCGGGGAGCTGTTTTTT. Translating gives CASSLVLNTGELFF.

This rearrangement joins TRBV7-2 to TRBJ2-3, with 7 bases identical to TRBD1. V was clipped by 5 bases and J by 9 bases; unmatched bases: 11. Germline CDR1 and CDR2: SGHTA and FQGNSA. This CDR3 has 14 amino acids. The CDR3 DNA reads TGTGCCAGCAGCCTTCGACCGGGACAGAAAACGCAGTATTTT. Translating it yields CASSLRPGQKTQYF.

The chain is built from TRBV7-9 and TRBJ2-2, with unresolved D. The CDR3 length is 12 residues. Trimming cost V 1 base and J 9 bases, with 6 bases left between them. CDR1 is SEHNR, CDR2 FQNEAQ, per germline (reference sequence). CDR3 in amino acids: CASSLDNRELFF. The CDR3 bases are TGTGCCAGCAGCTTAGATAACCGGGAGCTGTTTTTT.

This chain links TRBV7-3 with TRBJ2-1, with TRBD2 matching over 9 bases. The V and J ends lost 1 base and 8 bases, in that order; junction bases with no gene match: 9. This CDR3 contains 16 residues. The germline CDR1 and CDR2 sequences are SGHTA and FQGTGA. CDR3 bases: TGTGCCAGCAGCTTAAGTGGCGGGAGGGAGGAGGATGAGCAGTTCTTC. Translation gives CASSLSGGREEDEQFF.

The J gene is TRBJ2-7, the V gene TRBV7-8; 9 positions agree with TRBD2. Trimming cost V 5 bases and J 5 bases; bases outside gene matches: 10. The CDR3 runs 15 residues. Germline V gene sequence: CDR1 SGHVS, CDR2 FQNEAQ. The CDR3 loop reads CASSLSGGSANEQYF. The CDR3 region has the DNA TGTGCCAGCAGCCTAAGCGGGGGGAGCGCCAACGAGCAGTACTTC.

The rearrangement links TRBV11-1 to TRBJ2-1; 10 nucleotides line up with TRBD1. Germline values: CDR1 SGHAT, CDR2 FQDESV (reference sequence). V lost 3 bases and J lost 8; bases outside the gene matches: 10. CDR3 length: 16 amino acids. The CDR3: CASSFRGTGAQDEQFF. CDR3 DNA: TGTGCCAGCAGCTTTCGAGGGACAGGGGCTCAGGATGAGCAGTTCTTC.

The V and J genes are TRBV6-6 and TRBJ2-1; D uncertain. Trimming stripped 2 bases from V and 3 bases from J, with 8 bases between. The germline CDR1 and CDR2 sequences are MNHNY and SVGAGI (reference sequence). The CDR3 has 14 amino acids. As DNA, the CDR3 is TGTGCCAGCAGTTACGGGGTGAACTACAATGAGCAGTTCTTC. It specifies CASSYGVNYNEQFF.

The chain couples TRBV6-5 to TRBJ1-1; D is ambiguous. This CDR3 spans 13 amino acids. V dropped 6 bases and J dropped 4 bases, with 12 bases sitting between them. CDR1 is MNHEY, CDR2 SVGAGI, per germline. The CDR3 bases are TGTGCCAGCAGATACGGGAAACTCACTGAAGCTTTCTTT. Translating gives CASRYGKLTEAFF.